Given below is one TCR beta chain in context. The study drew participants aged 18 to 89 years from fewer than 30 US areas. Recovered status in Cohort 3 required two negative PCRs, clearance, or symptom resolution. This sample was taken from a study of blood T cell repertoires in COVID-19. Study-level information: Samples representing acute and convalescent COVID-19 were sourced from the United States, Italy and Spain.

Clones were sequenced by immunoSEQ multiplex PCR, and TCRdb holds only the in-frame ones, with some missing. This sample has approximately 310,000 clones; approximately 88% occur once, and the top ten carry roughly 5.3%. V lost 6 bases to trimming and J lost 1 base; unmatched junction nucleotides: 3. The CDR3 is 15 amino acids. Germline CDR1 reads SGHNT; CDR2 reads YYREEE (reference sequence). The specimen was PBMCs or T cells enriched from blood (not recorded which). The rearrangement joins TRBV5-4 to TRBJ1-4; 10 bases fit TRBD1. This clonotype was obtained from a man in his fifties or sixties who had recovered from COVID-19. The CDR3 here is CASKTGGETNEKLFF. CDR3 DNA sequence: TGTGCCAGCAAGACAGGGGGCGAAACTAATGAAAAACTGTTTTTT. The whole variable domain, filled in from reference TRBV5-4 and TRBJ1-4, reads ETGVTQSPTHLIKTRGQQVTLRCSSQSGHNTVSWYQQALGQGPQFIFQYYREEENGRGNFPPRFSGLQFPNYSSELNVNALELDDSALYLCASKTGGETNEKLFFGSGTQLSVL.